The 7 T cell receptor beta chains below come from one sample, sequenced in a study of T cell repertoires in cytomegalovirus infection. TCRdb redid the calling of the reads with MiXCR, one entry per CDR3 protein. Of around 120,000 distinct CDR3 sequences in the sample, 42% were seen once. These receptors' targets are unknown. Sequenced here: CD8+ T cells from cultured PBMCs, sampled from culture after CMV antigen stimulation. The receptors derive from a human donor in good health (CMV status not recorded). Some clones in this sample may be carry-over from other donors' samples.

The rearrangement uses TRBV14 and TRBJ2-4, with a tentative D call TRBD2 (6 bases). The V gene's germline CDR1 is SGHDN and CDR2 FVKESK. The CDR3 loop spans 19 amino acids. Trimming removed 1 base from V and 3 bases from J, with 22 bases in between. The chain's CDR3 is CASSQGVVVRSGFKNIQYF. The CDR3 bases are TGTGCCAGCAGCCAAGGTGTGGTTGTGCGTAGCGGTTTCAAAAACATTCAGTACTTC. Full variable domain (outside the CDR3, taken from reference TRBV14 and TRBJ2-4): EAGVTQFPSHSVIEKGQTVTLRCDPISGHDNLYWYRRVMGKEIKFLLHFVKESKQDESGMPNNRFLAERTGGTYSTLKVQPAELEDSGVYFCASSQGVVVRSGFKNIQYFGAGTRLSVL.

The CDR3 loop reads CAWSRGSDEQYF. CDR3 sequence (DNA): TGTGCCTGGAGTCGAGGGTCCGACGAGCAGTACTTC. The chain has TRBV30 and TRBJ2-7, with D possibly being TRBD2 (5 bases). The V end lost 2 bases, the J end lost 5 bases, and 10 bases lay between the germline ends. The germline V gene encodes CDR1 GTSNPN and CDR2 SVGIG (reference sequence). This CDR3 comprises 12 residues.

The rearrangement uses TRBV11-2 and TRBJ2-7, with 9 bases lining up with TRBD1. Germline-derived CDR1 and CDR2 are SGHAT and FQNNGV. The CDR3 extends over 17 amino acids. Trimming took 1 base from V and 3 from J; bases not matched to a gene: 10. This CDR3 reads CASSLGGSGTGIYEQYF. CDR3 nucleotides: TGTGCCAGCAGCTTAGGTGGTTCCGGGACAGGGATCTACGAGCAGTACTTC.

CDR3 nucleotides: TGTGCCAGCAGTTTATTCCCCGGACTAGCGGGGGGACTAGAATTTCGGAATGAGCAGTTCTTC. It translates to CASSLFPGLAGGLEFRNEQFF. The rearrangement uses TRBV28 and TRBJ2-1, with 14 bases that match TRBD2. The trim removed 1 base at V and 7 bases at J, leaving 18 bases unmatched. The germline V gene has CDR1 MDHEN and CDR2 SYDVKM. CDR3 length: 21 amino acids.

Many counts were recorded for this clonotype. V gene TRBV28 combines with J gene TRBJ2-7, with D perhaps TRBD1 or TRBD2 (6 bases each). This CDR3 spans 17 amino acids. Germline V lookup: CDR1 MDHEN, CDR2 SYDVKM. Between the trimmed V and J ends, which lost 5 bases and 0 bases, there was a span of 20 bases. CDR3 sequence reads: CASSVSASGASSYEQYF. The CDR3 coding sequence is TGTGCCAGCAGTGTGTCGGCCTCGGGGGCGAGCTCCTACGAGCAGTACTTC.

This chain uses TRBV19 with TRBJ2-5; TRBD2 matches at 9 bases. Germline CDR1 LNHDA, CDR2 SQIVND (reference sequence). CDR3 length equals 16 residues. J gave up 1 base and V 0 bases, and 3 bases lay outside the gene matches. In DNA, the CDR3 is TGTGCCAGTAGTATAGATTGGGGACTAGCCCAAGAGACCCAGTACTTC. Translated: CASSIDWGLAQETQYF. The whole variable domain, remainder taken from reference TRBV19 and TRBJ2-5, is DGGITQSPKYLFRKEGQNVTLSCEQNLNHDAMYWYRQDPGQGLRLIYYSQIVNDFQKGDIAEGYSVSREKKESFPLTVTSAQKNPTAFYLCASSIDWGLAQETQYFGPGTRLLVL.

The V gene is TRBV10-3, the J gene TRBJ2-1; D not certain. Germline-derived CDR1 and CDR2 are ENHRY and SYGVKD. There are 15 residues in the CDR3. Trimming took off 3 bases at V and 0 bases at J, with 9 bases between the two ends. CDR3 residues: CAISDPSSSYNEQFF. The CDR3 DNA sequence: TGTGCCATCAGTGACCCCTCCAGCTCCTACAATGAGCAGTTCTTC.